This TCR beta chain emerged from a study of blood T cell repertoires in COVID-19. Study summary: The origin of the acute and convalescent COVID-19 samples was the United States, Italy and Spain. Sample material is recorded as cDNA or gDNA derived from T cells, B-cell-depleted T cells, or PBMCs.

Original methodology: Amplifying reference gene primers gave estimates of nucleated cell counts. Repertoires were generated with immunoSEQ multiplex PCR, while TCRdb's copy carries only in-frame clones and drops some. That table supplies the V and J calls and clone size; D and trimming were determined from the DNA. The sample holds approximately 120,000 clones, approximately 77% seen once. The ends lost 5 bases at V and 3 bases at J; junction bases unmatched: 10. The CDR3 has 16 residues. The V gene's germline CDR1 is SSHAT and CDR2 FNYEAQ (reference sequence). This clone was observed a few times. The sample comprised peripheral blood. V is TRBV7-7 and J is TRBJ2-7, with 10 bases that match TRBD1. This TCR came from an elderly man with acute or convalescent COVID-19. CDR3 amino acids: CASSVMTGGGGYEQYF. The CDR3 DNA is TGTGCCAGCAGCGTGATGACAGGGGGCGGGGGCTACGAGCAGTACTTC.